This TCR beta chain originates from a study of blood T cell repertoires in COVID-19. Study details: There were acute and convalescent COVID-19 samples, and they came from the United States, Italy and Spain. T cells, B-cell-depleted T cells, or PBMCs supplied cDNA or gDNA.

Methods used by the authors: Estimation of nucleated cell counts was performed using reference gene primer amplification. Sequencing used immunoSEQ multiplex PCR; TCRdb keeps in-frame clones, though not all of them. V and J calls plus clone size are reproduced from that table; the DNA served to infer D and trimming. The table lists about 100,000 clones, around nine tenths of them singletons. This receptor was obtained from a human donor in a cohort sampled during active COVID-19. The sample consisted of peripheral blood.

CDR3 sequence: CASSPGRAYEQYF. CDR3 in DNA: TGTGCCAGCTCACCGGGCAGAGCCTACGAGCAGTACTTC. The rearrangement uses TRBV18 and TRBJ2-7; D remains ambiguous. V shed 3 bases and J shed 2 bases, with 8 bases lying between them. Germline CDR1 is KGHSH and CDR2 is LQKENI. CDR3 length: 13 amino acids.